Listed here are 6 T cell receptor beta chains from one sample, sequenced in a study of Graves' ophthalmopathy and Graves' hyperthyroidism. Amplification of the TCR beta CDR3 regions used RNA transcripts (as template). HTBI-primed RT-PCR formed the first round, and a multiplex PCR formed the second. Via MiXCR, TCRdb re-called the multiplex PCR reads, giving one row per CDR3 protein. The sample holds hundreds of thousands of distinct CDR3 sequences, about 41% seen once. The sequencing sample was made of peripheral blood. All receptors derive from an adult man with Graves' ophthalmopathy.

Many counts were recorded for this clonotype. The rearrangement joins TRBV9 to TRBJ1-5; 7 bases are a match to TRBD1. CDR3 length equals 14 residues. Germline loops: CDR1 SGDLS, CDR2 YYNGEE. V was clipped by 3 bases and J by 6 bases; unmatched bases: 6. This CDR3 is CASSGGQLGQPQHF. The CDR3 nucleotides read TGTGCCAGCAGCGGGGGACAGCTAGGTCAGCCCCAGCATTTT.

The rearrangement joins TRBV25-1 to TRBJ1-2; D gene unclear. The germline CDR1 and CDR2 sequences are MGHDK and SYGVNS. This CDR3 has 14 amino acids. V dropped 11 bases and J dropped 0 bases, with 16 bases sitting between them. This CDR3 is CAWSVSLANYGYTF. The CDR3 DNA reads as TGTGCCTGGAGTGTAAGCTTGGCTAACTATGGCTACACCTTC.

Regarding this clonotype: This may come from a read error, since a much larger clone is one base off. V usage is TRBV7-3 and J usage is TRBJ2-2; 7 bases are shared with TRBD1. Per germline, CDR1 SGHTA and CDR2 FQGTGA. This CDR3 comprises 15 residues. Trimming removed 3 bases from V and 6 bases from J; junction bases left unmatched: 7. The CDR3 DNA follows: TGTGCCAGCAGCTTGGCGAGGGGGCTGGCCGGGGAGCTGTTTTTT. Translation: CASSLARGLAGELFF.

This chain connects TRBV7-9 to TRBJ2-2, with 7 bases identical to TRBD2. Germline assignment: CDR1 SEHNR and CDR2 FQNEAQ (reference sequence). V lost 6 bases and J lost 0; bases outside the gene matches: 13. The CDR3 is 18 residues long. The CDR3 coding sequence is TGTGCCAGCAGTTACTCCGACGGACTAGTCGCGAACACCGGGGAGCTGTTTTTT. Its protein is CASSYSDGLVANTGELFF.

This clonotype was recorded many times. The chain uses TRBV12-3 or TRBV12-4 and TRBJ1-6; 8 positions match TRBD1. CDR3 size: 15 residues. Trimming at V came to 6 bases and at J to 9 bases, leaving 10 bases not matched to a gene. CDR3 sequence reads: CASSQSDRAVSPLHF. CDR3 in DNA: TGTGCCAGCAGCCAGTCGGACAGGGCGGTTTCACCCCTCCACTTT.

The sample holds a few counts of this clonotype. This chain connects TRBV12-3 or TRBV12-4 to TRBJ1-4; 7 bases fit TRBD1. This CDR3 comprises 14 residues. J lost 8 bases, V lost 5 bases, and 8 bases had no gene match. The CDR3 loop is CASSQTGFFEKLFF. In DNA, the CDR3 is TGTGCCAGCAGTCAGACAGGGTTTTTCGAAAAACTGTTTTTT.